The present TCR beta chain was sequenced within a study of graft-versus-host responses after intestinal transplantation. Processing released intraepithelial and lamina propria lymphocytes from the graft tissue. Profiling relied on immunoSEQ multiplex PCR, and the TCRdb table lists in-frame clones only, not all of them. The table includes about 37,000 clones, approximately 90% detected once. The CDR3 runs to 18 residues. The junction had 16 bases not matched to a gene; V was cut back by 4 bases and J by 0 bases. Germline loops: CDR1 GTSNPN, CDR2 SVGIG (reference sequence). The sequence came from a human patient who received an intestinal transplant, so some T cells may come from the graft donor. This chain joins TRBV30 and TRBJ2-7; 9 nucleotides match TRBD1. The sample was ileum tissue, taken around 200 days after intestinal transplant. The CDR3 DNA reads TGTGCCTGGACGGGAACCGGGACAGGGATAAGAGACTCCTACGAGCAGTACTTC. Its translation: CAWTGTGTGIRDSYEQYF. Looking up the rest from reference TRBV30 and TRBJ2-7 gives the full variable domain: SQTIHQWPATLVQPVGSPLSLECTVEGTSNPNLYWYRQAAGRGLQLLFYSVGIGQISSEVPQNLSASRPQDRQFILSSKKLLLSDSGFYLCAWTGTGTGIRDSYEQYFGPGTRLTVT.